The 5 T cell receptor beta chains given below trace back to one sample, sequenced in a study of PD-L1 blockade in urothelial cancer. Assay: immunoSEQ multiplex PCR; the TCRdb copy retains only in-frame clones and omits some. The repertoire consists of about 120,000 clones, with 86% occurring once and the leading ten covering approximately 2.4%. Time point here: peripheral blood 6 weeks after treatment start. The source was PBMCs, collected around atezolizumab (anti-PD-L1) treatment. The receptor set was obtained from a middle-aged man with urothelial cancer.

The chain combines TRBV2 with TRBJ2-7, with 7 nucleotides matching TRBD2. The CDR3 spans 12 residues. The V and J ends lost 11 bases and 0 bases, in that order; junction bases with no gene match: 4. CDR1 and CDR2 from the germline V gene are SNHLY and FYNNEI. CDR3 sequence reads: CAGGESSYEQYF. The CDR3 DNA is TGTGCCGGGGGGGAGAGCTCCTACGAGCAGTACTTC.

As DNA, the CDR3 is TGTGCCAGCAGTGACACCCGCGGGAGGGCCGTCAATGAGCAGTTCTTC. Amino acids: CASSDTRGRAVNEQFF. The V gene is TRBV6-4, the J gene TRBJ2-1, with 9 bases fitting TRBD2. This CDR3 comprises 16 residues. CDR1 is MRHNA and CDR2 is SNTAGT in the germline V gene. J gave up 6 bases and V 2 bases, and 8 bases lay outside the gene matches.

The rearrangement links TRBV7-2 to TRBJ1-1; D gene ambiguous. Per the germline V gene, CDR1 is SGHTA and CDR2 is FQGNSA. The CDR3 loop spans 13 amino acids. Deletions cut 5 bases from V and 1 base from J, with 8 bases between. Written as DNA, the CDR3 is TGTGCCAGCAGCACACAACAGAACACTGAAGCTTTCTTT. Translated: CASSTQQNTEAFF. The whole variable domain, remainder taken from reference TRBV7-2 and TRBJ1-1, is GAGVSQSPSNKVTEKGKDVELRCDPISGHTALYWYRQSLGQGLEFLIYFQGNSAPDKSGLPSDRFSAERTGGSVSTLTIQRTQQEDSAVYLCASSTQQNTEAFFGQGTRLTVV.

The J gene is TRBJ2-3, the V gene TRBV28; TRBD2 matches at 9 bases. This CDR3 has 15 residues. Germline assignment: CDR1 MDHEN and CDR2 SYDVKM. J gave up 5 bases and V 5 bases, and 8 bases lay outside the gene matches. The CDR3 here is CASSRPGLAGDTQYF. Here the CDR3 DNA reads TGTGCCAGCAGTCGACCGGGACTAGCTGGAGATACGCAGTATTTT. Drawing the rest from reference TRBV28 and TRBJ2-3, the complete variable domain is DVKVTQSSRYLVKRTGEKVFLECVQDMDHENMFWYRQDPGLGLRLIYFSYDVKMKEKGDIPEGYSVSREKKERFSLILESASTNQTSMYLCASSRPGLAGDTQYFGPGTRLTVL.

This chain links TRBV18 with TRBJ2-4, with TRBD1 matching over 8 bases. V was pared by 6 bases and J by 0 bases, with 1 base of the junction left unmatched. CDR1 and CDR2 (germline): KGHSH, LQKENI. CDR3 length: 14 amino acids. CDR3 in amino acids: CASSQGAAKNIQYF. Written as DNA, the CDR3 is TGTGCCAGCTCGCAGGGGGCAGCCAAAAACATTCAGTACTTC.